The present T cell receptor beta chain was sequenced within a study of technical replicates of blood from a handful of donors. The table came from immunoSEQ multiplex PCR; TCRdb's copy has only in-frame clones and leaves some out. The sample includes about 59,000 clones, around 93% of them seen just once. Germline CDR1 and CDR2: SQVTM and ANQGSEA. V lost 5 bases to trimming and J lost 0 bases; unmatched junction nucleotides: 5. This CDR3 spans 14 amino acids. Sequencing used PBMCs. V is TRBV29-1 and J is TRBJ1-1; 8 nucleotides line up with TRBD1. This clonotype was sampled from a human donor in good health. Some clones in this sample may be carry-over from other donors' samples. The DNA of the CDR3 is TGCAGCGTTAGGGGGGGACAGGTGAACACTGAAGCTTTCTTT. Protein sequence: CSVRGGQVNTEAFF.